This TCR beta chain derives from a study of blood T cell repertoires in COVID-19 (TCRdb year 2020). About the investigation overall: Collaborator samples came from the United States, Italy and Spain and covered acute and convalescent phases of COVID-19. The samples were drawn from the first 160 participants of the ongoing ImmuneRACE study and from 1,254 subjects provided by 6 global collaborators. The dataset comprised deeply sampled blood TCRbeta repertoires from subjects exposed to, actively infected with, or recovered from COVID-19. Sample metadata almost always included a de-identified subject ID, COVID-19 status, age in years and sex. Where HLA class I and class II types were available, the types were taken from metadata supplied by the sample provider, not from assay-based typing. The repertoires were made available in a free public database intended to serve as a resource for research on the immune response to SARS-CoV-2. The prospective study material was composed of cDNA or gDNA derived from T cells, B-cell-depleted T cells, or PBMCs.

TCRbeta CDR3 regions were amplified from genomic DNA using the immunoSEQ Assay, a bias-controlled multiplex PCR. The study's processing was this. The number of nucleated cells in each sample was estimated by amplification of reference gene primers within the assay. Sequence reads were collapsed and filtered to measure the absolute abundance of every unique TCRbeta CDR3 rearrangement. Productive Simpson clonality was computed per sample as the square root of Simpson's diversity index over productive rearrangements. The clones in this table, taken by TCRdb from immuneACCESS, are in-frame only. Not every clone is retained; where verified, under half of the shortfall comes from an unresolved V gene, and the cause of the rest is unknown. The D gene and trimming were derived from the DNA, and the V and J assignments and clone size from that table. This sample lists about 180,000 clones; roughly 83% were detected once. Of the sample, about 9.7% is held by the ten largest clones.

On the study overall, not on this receptor specifically: The amount of clinical and demographic metadata varied by source and participant and was provided uncurated.

Concerning this clone itself: This receptor's antigen is unknown. No much larger clonotype is one base removed from it; base qualities were not supplied.

Participants in the prospective study were aged roughly 18 to 89 years, lived in over 20 United States geographic areas, and enrolled through a virtual design. Cohort assignment in the prospective study relied on participant-reported clinical history from a screening survey and a study questionnaire. For ImmuneRACE Cohort 3, a participant was defined as recovered based on two consecutive negative NP/OP PCR tests, clearance by a healthcare professional, or resolution of symptoms. In the prospective study, whole blood, serum and a nasopharyngeal or oropharyngeal swab were collected from each participant by mobile phlebotomists. Over a roughly two-month period, participants in the prospective study had the option of providing additional blood draws and questionnaires. Blood samples from the prospective study were shipped frozen or at room temperature prior to DNA extraction. This TCR came from a woman in her thirties who had recovered from COVID-19. Sequenced sample: PBMCs or T cells enriched from blood (not recorded which).

The DNA sequence is TGTGCCAGCAGCGCGACCGGGACAGGGGGAACCGGGGAGCTGTTTTTT. The resulting protein is CASSATGTGGTGELFF. The chain is encoded by TRBV9 joined to TRBJ2-2, and TRBD1 aligns with 11 junction nucleotides. According to the germline V gene, CDR1 reads SGDLS and CDR2 reads YYNGEE. The CDR3 runs 16 amino acids, cysteine and phenylalanine included. Kept here is only the CDR3 DNA, which spans 48 bases and is read in frame from base 1. After removal of 3 bases from V and 5 bases from J, the junction retains 6 bases not matched to a gene.